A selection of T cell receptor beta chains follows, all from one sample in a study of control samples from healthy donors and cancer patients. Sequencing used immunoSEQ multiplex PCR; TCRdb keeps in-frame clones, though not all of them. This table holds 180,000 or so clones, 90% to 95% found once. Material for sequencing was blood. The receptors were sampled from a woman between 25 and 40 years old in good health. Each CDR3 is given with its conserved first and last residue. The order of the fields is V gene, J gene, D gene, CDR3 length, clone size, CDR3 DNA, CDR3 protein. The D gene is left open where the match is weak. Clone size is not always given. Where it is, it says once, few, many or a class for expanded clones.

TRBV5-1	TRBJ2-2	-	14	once	TGCGCCAGCAGCTGGGGACAGAACACCGGGGAGCTGTTTTTT	CASSWGQNTGELFF
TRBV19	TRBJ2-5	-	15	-	TGTGCCAGTAGTATAGATGGCAGGAAAAAAGAGACCCAGTACTTC	CASSIDGRKKETQYF
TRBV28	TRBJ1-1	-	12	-	TGTGCCAGCAGTTCCTCTCCAGGGGCAGCTTTCTTT	CASSSSPGAAFF
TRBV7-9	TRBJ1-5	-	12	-	TGTGCCAGCAGCCGGGACATCCAGCCCCAGCATTTT	CASSRDIQPQHF
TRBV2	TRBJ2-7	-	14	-	TGTGCCAGCAGTGGACGGGGAAGCTCCTACGAGCAGTACTTC	CASSGRGSSYEQYF
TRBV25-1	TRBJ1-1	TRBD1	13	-	TGTGCCAGCAGTGAGCCAGGGGGCACTGAAGCTTTCTTT	CASSEPGGTEAFF
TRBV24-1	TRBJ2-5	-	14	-	TGTGCCACCAGTGATTTTGCGCAGGGGGAGACCCAGTACTTC	CATSDFAQGETQYF
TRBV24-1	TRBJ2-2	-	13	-	TGTGCCACCAGTGAAGGGAACACCGGGGAGCTGTTTTTT	CATSEGNTGELFF
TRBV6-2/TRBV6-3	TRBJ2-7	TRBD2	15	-	TGTGCCAGCAGTTCATGGCTAGCGGCAAACTACGAGCAGTACTTC	CASSSWLAANYEQYF
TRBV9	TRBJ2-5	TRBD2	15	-	TGTGCCAGCAGCTTAGGACTAGCGACTCAAGAGACCCAGTACTTC	CASSLGLATQETQYF
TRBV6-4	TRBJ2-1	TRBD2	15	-	TGTGCCAGCAGTGACTCGATAGCGGGAGGCAATGAGCAGTTCTTC	CASSDSIAGGNEQFF
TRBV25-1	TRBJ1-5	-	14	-	TGTGCCAGCAGTGAAGAAGGCAGGGATCAGCCCCAGCATTTT	CASSEEGRDQPQHF
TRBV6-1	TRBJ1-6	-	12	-	TGTGCCAGCAGTGAACCAGGTTCACCCCTCCACTTT	CASSEPGSPLHF
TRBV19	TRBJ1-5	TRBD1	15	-	TGTGCCAGTAGTCACCGGACAGGGGGCGGTCAGCCCCAGCATTTT	CASSHRTGGGQPQHF
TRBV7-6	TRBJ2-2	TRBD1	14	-	TGTGCCAGCAGCAGGGACAGGGTCACCGGGGAGCTGTTTTTT	CASSRDRVTGELFF
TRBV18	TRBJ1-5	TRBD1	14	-	TGTGCCAGCTCACGACAGGGTAGCAATCAGCCCCAGCATTTT	CASSRQGSNQPQHF
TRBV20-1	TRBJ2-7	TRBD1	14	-	TGCAGTGCTAGTTTCAGGGGGCATCGGGGAGAGCAGTACTTC	CSASFRGHRGEQYF
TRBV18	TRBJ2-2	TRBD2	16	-	TGTGCCAGCTCACCACGGGGAGCGGGAAACACCGGGGAGCTGTTTTTT	CASSPRGAGNTGELFF
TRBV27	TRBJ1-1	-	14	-	TGTGCCAGCAGTTTCAAGGGGTTGAACACTGAAGCTTTCTTT	CASSFKGLNTEAFF
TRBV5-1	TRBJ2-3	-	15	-	TGCGCCAGCAGCGGCTCGGCGACTAGCACAGATACGCAGTATTTT	CASSGSATSTDTQYF
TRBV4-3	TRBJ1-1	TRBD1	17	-	TGCGCCAGCAGCCAAGGGGCAGGGGGCGCAGTGAACACTGAAGCTTTCTTT	CASSQGAGGAVNTEAFF
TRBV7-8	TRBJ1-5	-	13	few	TGTGCCAGCAGCTTAGGGGCGAATCAGCCCCAGCATTTT	CASSLGANQPQHF
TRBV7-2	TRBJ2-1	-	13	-	TGTGCCAGCAGCTTAGTCGGAGGGGTTGAGCAGTTCTTC	CASSLVGGVEQFF
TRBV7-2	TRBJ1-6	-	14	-	TGTGCCAGCAGCTTAGGGATCGCAGTTTCACCCCTCCACTTT	CASSLGIAVSPLHF
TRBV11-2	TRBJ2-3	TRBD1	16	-	TGTGCCAGCAGCTATCTGGCTGGGACAGGGGGTGATACGCAGTATTTT	CASSYLAGTGGDTQYF
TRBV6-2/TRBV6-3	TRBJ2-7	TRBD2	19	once	TGTGCCAGCAGTTACTCGATAGGACTAGCGGGGGGGAGCTCCTACGAGCAGTACTTC	CASSYSIGLAGGSSYEQYF
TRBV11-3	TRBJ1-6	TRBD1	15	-	TGTGCCAGCAGCCAAGGACAGGGGGATAATTCACCCCTCCACTTT	CASSQGQGDNSPLHF
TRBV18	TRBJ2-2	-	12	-	TGTGCCAGCTCACAGAGCACCGGGGAGCTGTTTTTT	CASSQSTGELFF
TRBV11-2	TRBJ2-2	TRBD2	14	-	TGTGCCACCCGGCGGGGGGGGAACACCGGGGAGCTGTTTTTT	CATRRGGNTGELFF
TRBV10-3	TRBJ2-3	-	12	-	TGTGCCATCAGTGGGGAGTCAGATACGCAGTATTTT	CAISGESDTQYF
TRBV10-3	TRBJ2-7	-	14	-	TGTGCCATCAGTGAGTCGGACACCCCCTACGAGCAGTACTTC	CAISESDTPYEQYF
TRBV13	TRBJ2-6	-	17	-	TGTGCCAGCAGCTTAGGCGGGGTTCCCTCTGGGGCCAACGTCCTGACTTTC	CASSLGGVPSGANVLTF
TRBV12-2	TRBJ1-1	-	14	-	TGTGCAAGTCGCTTAGGGGGCGGGAACACTGAAGCTTTCTTT	CASRLGGGNTEAFF